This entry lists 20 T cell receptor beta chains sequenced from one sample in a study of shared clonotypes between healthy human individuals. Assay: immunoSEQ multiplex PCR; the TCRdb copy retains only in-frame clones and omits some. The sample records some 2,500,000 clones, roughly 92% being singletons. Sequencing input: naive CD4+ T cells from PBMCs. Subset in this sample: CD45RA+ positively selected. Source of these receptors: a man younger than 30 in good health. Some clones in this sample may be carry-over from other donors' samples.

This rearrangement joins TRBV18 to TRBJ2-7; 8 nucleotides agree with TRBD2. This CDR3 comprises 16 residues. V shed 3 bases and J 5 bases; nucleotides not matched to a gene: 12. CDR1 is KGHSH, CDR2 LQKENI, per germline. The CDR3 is CASSPPGTRRTHEQYF. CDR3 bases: TGTGCCAGCTCACCCCCCGGGACTAGAAGGACTCACGAGCAGTACTTC.

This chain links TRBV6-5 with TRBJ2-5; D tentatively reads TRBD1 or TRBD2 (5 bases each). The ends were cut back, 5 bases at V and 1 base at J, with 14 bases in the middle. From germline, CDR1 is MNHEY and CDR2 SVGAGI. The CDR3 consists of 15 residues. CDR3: CASSGSWGIQETQYF. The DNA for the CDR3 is TGTGCCAGCAGTGGGAGCTGGGGGATCCAAGAGACCCAGTACTTC.

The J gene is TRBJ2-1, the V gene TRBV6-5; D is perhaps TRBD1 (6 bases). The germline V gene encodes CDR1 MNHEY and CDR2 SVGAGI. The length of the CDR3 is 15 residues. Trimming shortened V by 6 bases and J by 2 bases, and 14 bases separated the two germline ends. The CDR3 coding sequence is TGTGCCAGCAGAGCCGGGACAAACGCCTACAATGAGCAGTTCTTC. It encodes CASRAGTNAYNEQFF.

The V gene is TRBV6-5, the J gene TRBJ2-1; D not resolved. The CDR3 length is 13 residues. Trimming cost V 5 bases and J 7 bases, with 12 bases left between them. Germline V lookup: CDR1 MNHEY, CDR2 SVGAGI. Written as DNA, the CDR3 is TGTGCCAGCAGTACAGCCTTTCTGAATGAGCAGTTCTTC. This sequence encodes CASSTAFLNEQFF.

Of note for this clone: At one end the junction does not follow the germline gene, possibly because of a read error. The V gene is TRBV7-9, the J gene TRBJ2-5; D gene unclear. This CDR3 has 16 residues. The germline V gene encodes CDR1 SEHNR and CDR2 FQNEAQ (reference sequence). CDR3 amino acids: CASSLDLGSSQGTQYF. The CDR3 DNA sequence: TGTGCCAGCAGCTTAGATTTGGGCTCCTCCCAAGGGACCCAGTACTTC.

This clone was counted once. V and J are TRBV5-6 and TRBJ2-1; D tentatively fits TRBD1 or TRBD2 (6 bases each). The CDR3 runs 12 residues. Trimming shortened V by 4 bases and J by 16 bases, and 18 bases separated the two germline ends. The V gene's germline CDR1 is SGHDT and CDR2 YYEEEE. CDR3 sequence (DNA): TGTGCCAGCAGCCGGGGGCAGGGCGCCTCCTTCTTC. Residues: CASSRGQGASFF.

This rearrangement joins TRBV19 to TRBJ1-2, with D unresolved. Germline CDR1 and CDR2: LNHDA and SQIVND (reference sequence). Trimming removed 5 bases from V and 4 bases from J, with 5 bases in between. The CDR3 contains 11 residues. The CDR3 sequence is CASSRAYGYTF. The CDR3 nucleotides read TGTGCCAGTAGTCGCGCCTATGGCTACACCTTC.

CDR3 sequence (DNA): TGTGCCAGCAGTGCTGTAGGCGGAAATGAGCAGTTCTTC. Its protein is CASSAVGGNEQFF. The chain links TRBV6-1 to TRBJ2-1; D remains unclear. Germline assignment: CDR1 MNHNS and CDR2 SASEGT. This CDR3 contains 13 residues. Trimming took off 4 bases at V and 7 bases at J, with 11 bases between the two ends.

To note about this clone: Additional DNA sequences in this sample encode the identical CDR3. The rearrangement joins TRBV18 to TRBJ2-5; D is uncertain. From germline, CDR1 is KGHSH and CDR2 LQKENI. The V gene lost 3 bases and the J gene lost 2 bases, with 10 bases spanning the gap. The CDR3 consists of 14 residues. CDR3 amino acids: CASSPQTLQETQYF. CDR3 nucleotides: TGTGCCAGCTCACCGCAGACATTGCAAGAGACCCAGTACTTC. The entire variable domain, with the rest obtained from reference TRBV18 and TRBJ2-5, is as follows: NAGVMQNPRHLVRRRGQEARLRCSPMKGHSHVYWYRQLPEEGLKFMVYLQKENIIDESGMPKERFSAEFPKEGPSILRIQQVVRGDSAAYFCASSPQTLQETQYFGPGTRLLVL.

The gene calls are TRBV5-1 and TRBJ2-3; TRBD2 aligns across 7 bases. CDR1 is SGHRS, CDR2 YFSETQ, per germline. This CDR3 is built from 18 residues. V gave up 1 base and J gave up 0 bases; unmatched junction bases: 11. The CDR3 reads CASSLWGGDFPSTDTQYF. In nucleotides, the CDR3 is TGCGCCAGCAGCTTGTGGGGGGGAGACTTCCCTAGCACAGATACGCAGTATTTT.

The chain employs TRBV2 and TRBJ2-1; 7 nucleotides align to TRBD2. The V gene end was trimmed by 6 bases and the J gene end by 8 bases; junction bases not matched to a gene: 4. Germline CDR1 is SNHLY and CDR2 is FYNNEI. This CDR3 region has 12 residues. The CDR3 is CASSQGGDEQFF. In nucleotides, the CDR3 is TGTGCCAGCAGCCAGGGAGGGGATGAGCAGTTCTTC.

The CDR3 nucleotides read TGTGCCACCAGTGTAACGGGACCCTCCTCCGGGGAGCTGTTTTTT. This encodes CATSVTGPSSGELFF. This chain connects TRBV15 to TRBJ2-2; perhaps D is TRBD1 or TRBD2 (5 bases each). Germline V gene lookup returns CDR1 LNHNV and CDR2 YYDKDF (reference sequence). This CDR3 comprises 15 residues. The ends were cut back, 6 bases at V and 6 bases at J, with 17 bases in the middle.

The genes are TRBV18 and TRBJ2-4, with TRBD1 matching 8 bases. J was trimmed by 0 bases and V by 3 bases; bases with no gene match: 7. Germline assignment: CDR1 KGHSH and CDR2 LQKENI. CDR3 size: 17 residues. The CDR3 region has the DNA TGTGCCAGCTCACCCGACAGGGGCGACGTAGCCAAAAACATTCAGTACTTC. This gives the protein CASSPDRGDVAKNIQYF. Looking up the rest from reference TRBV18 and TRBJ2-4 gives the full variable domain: NAGVMQNPRHLVRRRGQEARLRCSPMKGHSHVYWYRQLPEEGLKFMVYLQKENIIDESGMPKERFSAEFPKEGPSILRIQQVVRGDSAAYFCASSPDRGDVAKNIQYFGAGTRLSVL.

The CDR3 bases are TGTGCCGGGAGGGGACAGGCTTCTGTAACAGATGGCTACACCTTC. Amino acids: CAGRGQASVTDGYTF. The chain has TRBV6-1 and TRBJ1-2; TRBD1 matches 8 bases. The CDR3 has 15 amino acids. Germline CDR1 and CDR2: MNHNS and SASEGT. V trimming: 11 bases; J trimming: 6 bases; junction bases outside the gene matches: 17.

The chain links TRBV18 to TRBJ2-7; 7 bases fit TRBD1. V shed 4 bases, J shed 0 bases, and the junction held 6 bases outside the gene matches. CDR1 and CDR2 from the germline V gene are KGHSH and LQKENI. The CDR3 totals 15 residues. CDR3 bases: TGTGCCAGCTCACTTGGACAGGCTCACTCCTACGAGCAGTACTTC. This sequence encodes CASSLGQAHSYEQYF. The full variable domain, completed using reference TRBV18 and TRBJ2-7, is NAGVMQNPRHLVRRRGQEARLRCSPMKGHSHVYWYRQLPEEGLKFMVYLQKENIIDESGMPKERFSAEFPKEGPSILRIQQVVRGDSAAYFCASSLGQAHSYEQYFGPGTRLTVT.

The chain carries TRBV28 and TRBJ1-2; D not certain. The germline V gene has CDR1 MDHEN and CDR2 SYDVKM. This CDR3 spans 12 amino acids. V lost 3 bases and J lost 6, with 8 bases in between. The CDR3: CASSLRDHGYTF. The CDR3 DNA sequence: TGTGCCAGCAGTTTGCGGGATCATGGCTACACCTTC.

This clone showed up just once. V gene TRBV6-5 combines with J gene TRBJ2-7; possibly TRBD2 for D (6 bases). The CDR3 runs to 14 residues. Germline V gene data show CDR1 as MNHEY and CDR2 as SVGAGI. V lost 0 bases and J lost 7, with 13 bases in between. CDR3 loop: CASSYSAAAGEQYF. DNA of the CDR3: TGTGCCAGCAGTTACTCGGCGGCCGCGGGGGAGCAGTACTTC.

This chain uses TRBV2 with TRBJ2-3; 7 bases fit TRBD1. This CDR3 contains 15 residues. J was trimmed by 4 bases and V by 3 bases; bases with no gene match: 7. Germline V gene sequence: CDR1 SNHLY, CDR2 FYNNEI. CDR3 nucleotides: TGTGCCAGCAGTGAGACACGACAGGGCCCAGATACGCAGTATTTT. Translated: CASSETRQGPDTQYF.

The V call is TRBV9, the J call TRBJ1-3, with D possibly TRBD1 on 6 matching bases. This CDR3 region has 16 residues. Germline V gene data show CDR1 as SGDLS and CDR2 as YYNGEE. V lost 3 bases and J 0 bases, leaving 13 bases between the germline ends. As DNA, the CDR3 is TGTGCCAGCAGCGACAGGGACCGACGCTCTGGAAACACCATATATTTT. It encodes CASSDRDRRSGNTIYF.

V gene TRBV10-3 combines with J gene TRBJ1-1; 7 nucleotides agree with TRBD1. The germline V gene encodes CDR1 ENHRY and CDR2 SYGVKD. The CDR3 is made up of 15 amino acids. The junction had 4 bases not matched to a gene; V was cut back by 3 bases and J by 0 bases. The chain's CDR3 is CAISDPGQVNTEAFF. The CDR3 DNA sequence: TGTGCCATCAGTGACCCCGGACAGGTGAACACTGAAGCTTTCTTT.